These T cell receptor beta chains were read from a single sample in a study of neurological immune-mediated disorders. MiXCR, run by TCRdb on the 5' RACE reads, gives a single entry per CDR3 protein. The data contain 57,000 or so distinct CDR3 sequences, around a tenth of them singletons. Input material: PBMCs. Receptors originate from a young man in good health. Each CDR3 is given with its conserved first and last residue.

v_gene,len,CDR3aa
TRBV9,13,CASSVGPGYEQYF
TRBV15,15,CATSRELSSYNEQFF
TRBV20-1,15,CSAIGRDKIQETQYF
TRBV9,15,CASSGYRADDYGYTF
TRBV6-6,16,CASSSPPGTYQETQYF
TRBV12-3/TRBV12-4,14,CASSPWGVNYGYTF
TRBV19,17,CASSIDRRQSSYNEQFF
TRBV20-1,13,CSSRTRGGYEQYF
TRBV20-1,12,CSGTSGYNEQFF
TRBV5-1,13,CASSLYGGETQYF
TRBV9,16,CASSEDRGLGNEKLFF
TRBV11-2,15,CASSQLAGGNYEQYF
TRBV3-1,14,CASTRSRGLNTIYF
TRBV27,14,CASSLVGGNSPLHF
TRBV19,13,CASSVQGADEQYF
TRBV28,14,CASSLRPGGETQYF
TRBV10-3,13,CAISDAGVFEAFF
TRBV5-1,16,CASSSRTATDNEKLFF
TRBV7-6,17,CASSLVIGTGRLYEQYF
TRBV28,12,CASSLEAVEQFF
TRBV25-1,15,CASRGGLDISETQYF
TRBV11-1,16,CASSAGQPRGPDTQYF
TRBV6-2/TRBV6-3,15,CASSYSGQRNSPLHF
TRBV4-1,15,CASSQAGVPGSEQFF
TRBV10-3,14,CAIRPTSGDYEQYF
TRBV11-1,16,CASSFGAGSNTGELFF
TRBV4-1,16,CASSQFKGGEEYTQYF
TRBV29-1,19,CSVEPLGQGRNSGANVLTF
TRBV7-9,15,CASSLPTRINYGYTF
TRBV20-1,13,CSATPELTDTQYF
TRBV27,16,CTSSIQSGRAVNDQFF
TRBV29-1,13,CTFGLAGNNEQFF
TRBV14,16,CASSWGRLAGQETQYF
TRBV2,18,CASSPGPRGGRVSYEQYF
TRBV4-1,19,CASSQGAGRGRALVWELFF
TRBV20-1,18,CSASSPPGPIPLYNEQFF
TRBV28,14,CASSPYRQDNTQYF
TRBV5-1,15,CASLKGEGLWNEQFF
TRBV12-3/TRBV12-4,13,CASSLNRQYGYTF
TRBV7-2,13,CASSPGRYTEALF
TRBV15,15,CATSVQGGDTDTQYF
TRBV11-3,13,CASSSISGSEQYF
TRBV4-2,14,CASSQDLTQETQYF
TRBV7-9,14,CASIRDSANYGYTF